This TCR beta chain was profiled in a study of blood T cell repertoires in COVID-19. Study in general: Collection of acute and convalescent COVID-19 samples took place in the United States, Italy and Spain. The cDNA or gDNA used as material had been derived from T cells, B-cell-depleted T cells, or PBMCs.

CDR1 and CDR2 from the germline V gene are MNHEY and SVGEGT. The length of the CDR3 is 15 residues. V shed 5 bases, J shed 2 bases, and the junction held 5 bases outside the gene matches. In the authors' workflow: Researchers report that nucleated cell counts were estimated from reference gene primer amplification. This table comes from immunoSEQ multiplex PCR, and its TCRdb copy is limited to in-frame clones, with some not included. The DNA gave D and trimming, while V, J and clone size come from that table. The sample carries under 100,000 clones, around nine tenths recorded once. The receptor's source is a man aged 25-45 years with acute or convalescent COVID-19. The chain has TRBV6-2 or TRBV6-3 and TRBJ1-5, with 8 positions matching TRBD1. The specimen was peripheral blood. CDR3 region: CASSRTGFGNQPQHF. The CDR3, as DNA: TGTGCCAGCAGTCGGACAGGGTTTGGCAATCAGCCCCAGCATTTT.